The 10 T cell receptor beta chains given below trace back to one sample, sequenced in a study of cytomegalovirus exposure and HLA in healthy donors (dated by TCRdb to the late 2010s). The library was made by the immunoSEQ multiplex PCR assay. The multiplex PCR relied on a mix of 60 forward primers for TCR Vbeta segments and 13 reverse primers for TCR Jbeta segments. TCRdb provides this immuneACCESS table in a form limited to in-frame rearrangements. Some clones are lacking; in checked studies, under half of them reflect an unresolved V gene, and why the rest are absent is not known. A total of about 130,000 clones appear in this sample, under 12% of them only once. Clones ranked in the top ten supply 3.5% to 5% of the sample. The specimen was PBMCs. The receptor source for this set is a woman between 18 and 29 years old in good health and CMV-seropositive.

This clone turned up a few times. V usage is TRBV29-1 and J usage is TRBJ1-2, with D perhaps TRBD1 (6 bases). V was clipped by 3 bases and J by 8 bases, with 16 bases between them. This CDR3 region has 13 residues. From germline, CDR1 is SQVTM and CDR2 ANQGSEA. The CDR3 sequence is CSVDSGAHSGYTF. The CDR3 nucleotides are TGCAGCGTTGATTCAGGGGCCCACTCGGGCTACACCTTC.

V and J are TRBV29-1 and TRBJ1-1; tentative D call: TRBD1 (5 bases). Germline lookup yields CDR1 SQVTM and CDR2 ANQGSEA. The CDR3 spans 12 residues. Trimming removed 2 bases at V and 6 bases at J, with 10 bases between. The DNA for the CDR3 is TGCAGCGTTGAACCAGGGAAGGCTGAAGCTTTCTTT. It is translated as CSVEPGKAEAFF.

This clone has just a few counts. The CDR3: CSVVGLAGGGQYF. The DNA of the CDR3 is TGCAGCGTTGTGGGACTAGCGGGAGGGGGACAGTACTTC. This chain links TRBV29-1 with TRBJ2-7, with 16 bases that match TRBD2. The V gene end was trimmed by 4 bases and the J gene end by 10 bases; junction bases not matched to a gene: 4. Germline V gives CDR1 SQVTM, CDR2 ANQGSEA. The CDR3 is 13 amino acids.

This clone was seen only a few times. The rearrangement links TRBV6-5 to TRBJ1-3; D uncertain. V lost 4 bases to trimming and J lost 0 bases, with 13 bases between them. The CDR3 covers 16 residues. Germline CDR1 MNHEY, CDR2 SVGAGI. The CDR3 bases are TGTGCCAGCAGTTCCTCATTTTCCAACTCTGGAAACACCATATATTTT. Translating it yields CASSSSFSNSGNTIYF.

J is TRBJ1-4 and V is TRBV27; no firm D call. Germline-derived CDR1 and CDR2 are MNHEY and SMNVEV (reference sequence). Deletions cut 2 bases from V and 4 bases from J, with 17 bases between. The CDR3 runs to 17 residues. CDR3 residues: CASSLTPNSYRNEKLFF. The CDR3 DNA reads TGTGCCAGCAGTTTAACCCCTAACAGCTACCGTAATGAAAAACTGTTTTTT.

In its sample, this clone was seen a few times. The gene calls are TRBV7-9 and TRBJ1-1, with 7 nucleotides matching TRBD1. CDR1 and CDR2 (germline): SEHNR, FQNEAQ (reference sequence). The CDR3 totals 16 residues. V gave up 4 bases and J gave up 0 bases; unmatched junction bases: 8. DNA for the CDR3: TGTGCCAGCAGCTCGGACAGGTTGGTCCTGAACACTGAAGCTTTCTTT. Protein: CASSSDRLVLNTEAFF.

The chain combines TRBV28 with TRBJ2-2; 7 positions match TRBD1. The CDR3 length is 14 residues. Germline V gene data show CDR1 as MDHEN and CDR2 as SYDVKM. The junction had 7 bases not matched to a gene; V was cut back by 6 bases and J by 6 bases. Here the CDR3 DNA reads TGTGCCAGCAGAAAGACAGGGATCGCCGGGGAGCTGTTTTTT. Encoded protein: CASRKTGIAGELFF.

The chain couples TRBV7-2 to TRBJ1-2; weak D call: TRBD1 (6 bases). CDR3 size: 14 residues. From germline, CDR1 is SGHTA and CDR2 FQGNSA. V lost 1 base and J 1 base, leaving 7 bases between the germline ends. Written as DNA, the CDR3 is TGTGCCAGCAGCTTAGGAGGGGGTAACTATGGCTACACCTTC. Encoded protein: CASSLGGGNYGYTF.

This clone was recorded a few times. The V gene is TRBV27, the J gene TRBJ2-1; 8 bases are shared with TRBD1. Germline loops: CDR1 MNHEY, CDR2 SMNVEV (reference sequence). The CDR3 extends over 16 amino acids. Trimming cost V 3 bases and J 7 bases; bases outside gene matches: 11. The CDR3 coding sequence is TGTGCCAGCAGTTTCGTATCAGGGACAGGCGTGAATGAGCAGTTCTTC. Encoded protein: CASSFVSGTGVNEQFF.

The count of this clone is one. The CDR3 DNA sequence: TGTGCCAGCATAGTTCGGGGGGACTACGAGCAGTACTTC. Its translation is CASIVRGDYEQYF. The J gene is TRBJ2-7, the V gene TRBV2; 7 nucleotides align to TRBD2. The CDR3 has 13 amino acids. Looked up from germline, CDR1 is SNHLY and CDR2 is FYNNEI. The junction had 6 bases not matched to a gene; V was cut back by 7 bases and J by 3 bases.